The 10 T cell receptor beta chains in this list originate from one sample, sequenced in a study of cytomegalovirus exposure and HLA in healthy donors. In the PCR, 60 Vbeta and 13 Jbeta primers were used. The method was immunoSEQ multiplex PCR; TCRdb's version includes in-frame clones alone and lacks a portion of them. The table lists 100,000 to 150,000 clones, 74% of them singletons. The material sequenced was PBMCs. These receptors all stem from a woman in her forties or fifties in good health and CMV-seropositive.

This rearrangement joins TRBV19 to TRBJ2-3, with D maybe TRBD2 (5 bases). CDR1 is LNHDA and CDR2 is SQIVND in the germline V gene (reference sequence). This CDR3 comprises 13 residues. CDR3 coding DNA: TGTGCGACGGGGAAAGCTAGCACAGATACGCAGTATTTT. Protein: CATGKASTDTQYF.

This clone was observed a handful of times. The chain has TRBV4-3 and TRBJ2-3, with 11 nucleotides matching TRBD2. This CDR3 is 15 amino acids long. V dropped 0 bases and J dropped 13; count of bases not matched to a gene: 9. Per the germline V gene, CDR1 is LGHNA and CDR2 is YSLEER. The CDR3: CASSQDPLAGGREYF. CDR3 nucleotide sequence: TGCGCCAGCAGCCAAGATCCCCTAGCGGGGGGCCGGGAGTATTTT.

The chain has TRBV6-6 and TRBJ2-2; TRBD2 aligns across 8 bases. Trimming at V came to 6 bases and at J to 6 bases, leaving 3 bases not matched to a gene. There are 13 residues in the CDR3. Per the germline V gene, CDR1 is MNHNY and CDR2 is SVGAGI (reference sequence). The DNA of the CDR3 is TGTGCCAGCAGCCCGCGGGGGGCCGGGGAGCTGTTTTTT. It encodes CASSPRGAGELFF.

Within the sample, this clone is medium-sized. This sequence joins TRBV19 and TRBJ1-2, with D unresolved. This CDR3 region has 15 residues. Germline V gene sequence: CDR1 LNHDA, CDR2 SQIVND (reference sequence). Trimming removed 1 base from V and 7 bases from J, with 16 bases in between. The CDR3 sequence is CASSIALAGGGGYTF. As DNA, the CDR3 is TGTGCCAGTAGTATAGCTTTAGCGGGCGGCGGTGGCTACACCTTC.

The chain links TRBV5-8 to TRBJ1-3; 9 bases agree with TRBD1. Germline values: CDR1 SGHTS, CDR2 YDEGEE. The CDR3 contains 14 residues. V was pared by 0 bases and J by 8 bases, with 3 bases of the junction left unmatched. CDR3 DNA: TGTGCCAGCAGCTTGGGGACAGGGGAGTACACCATATATTTT. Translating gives CASSLGTGEYTIYF.

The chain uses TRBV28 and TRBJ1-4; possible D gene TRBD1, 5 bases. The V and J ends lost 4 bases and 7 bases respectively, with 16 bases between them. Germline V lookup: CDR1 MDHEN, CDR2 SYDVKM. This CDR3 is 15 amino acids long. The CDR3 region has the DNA TGTGCCAGCAGTTCCCTTTCCTATAGGGGTGAAAAACTGTTTTTT. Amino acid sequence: CASSSLSYRGEKLFF.

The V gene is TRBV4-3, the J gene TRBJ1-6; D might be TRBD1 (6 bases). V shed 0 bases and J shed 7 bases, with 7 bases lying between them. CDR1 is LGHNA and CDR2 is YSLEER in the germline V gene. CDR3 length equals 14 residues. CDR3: CASSQDRGNSPLHF. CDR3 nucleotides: TGCGCCAGCAGCCAAGACAGGGGCAATTCACCCCTCCACTTT.

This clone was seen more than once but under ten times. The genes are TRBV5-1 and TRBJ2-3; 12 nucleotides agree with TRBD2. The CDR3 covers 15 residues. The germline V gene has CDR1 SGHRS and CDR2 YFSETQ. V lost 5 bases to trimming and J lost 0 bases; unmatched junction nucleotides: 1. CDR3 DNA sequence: TGCGCCAGCAGGACTAGCGGGGGTAGCACAGATACGCAGTATTTT. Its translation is CASRTSGGSTDTQYF.

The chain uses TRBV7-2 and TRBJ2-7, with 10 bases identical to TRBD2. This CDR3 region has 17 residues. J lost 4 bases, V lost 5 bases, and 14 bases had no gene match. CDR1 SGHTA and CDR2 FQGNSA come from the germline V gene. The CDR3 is CASSPRLSSGGAYEQYF. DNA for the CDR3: TGTGCCAGCAGCCCCCGCCTATCGAGCGGGGGGGCGTACGAGCAGTACTTC.

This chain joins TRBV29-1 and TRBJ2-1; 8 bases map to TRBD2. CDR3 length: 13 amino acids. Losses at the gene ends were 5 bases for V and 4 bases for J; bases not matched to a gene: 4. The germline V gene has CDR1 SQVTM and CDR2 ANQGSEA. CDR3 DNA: TGCAGCGTTTTTGCGGGGGGATACAATGAGCAGTTCTTC. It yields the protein CSVFAGGYNEQFF.